This is a list of T cell receptor beta chains from one sample in a study of cytomegalovirus exposure and HLA in healthy donors. Data came from immunoSEQ multiplex PCR; TCRdb stores just in-frame clones and leaves some out. The sample has fewer than 200,000 clones, about 86% seen once. The sample taken for sequencing was PBMCs. The receptors were sampled from a woman aged 30 to 39 in good health and CMV-seronegative. The CDR3 runs from the conserved cysteine through the conserved F or W. The D gene is left open where the match is weak. Some rows have no size entry. The others give once, few or many, or a class for an expanded clone.

d_call,v_call,clone_size,j_call,cdr3_aa,cdr3_nt
TRBD1,TRBV29-1,-,TRBJ1-2,CSVPDREGGYTF,TGCAGCGTACCGGACAGGGAGGGCGGCTACACCTTC
TRBD1,TRBV5-8,-,TRBJ2-7,CASRRPGQGLSYEQYF,TGTGCCAGCAGGCGGCCGGGACAGGGGCTCTCCTACGAGCAGTACTTC
-,TRBV5-4,once,TRBJ1-5,CASSRQGLNQPQHF,TGTGCCAGCAGCCGCCAGGGACTCAATCAGCCCCAGCATTTT
TRBD2,TRBV7-2,-,TRBJ2-3,CASIRGGSTDTQYF,TGTGCCAGCATCCGGGGGGGGAGCACAGATACGCAGTATTTT
TRBD1,TRBV27,few,TRBJ1-5,CASRDRASNQPQHF,TGTGCCAGCAGGGACAGGGCGTCCAATCAGCCCCAGCATTTT
TRBD1,TRBV5-1,-,TRBJ2-2,CASSLYPGQITGELFF,TGCGCCAGCAGCCTTTACCCGGGACAGATAACCGGGGAGCTGTTTTTT
-,TRBV19,once,TRBJ2-2,CASTVGGGANTGELFF,TGTGCCAGTACCGTAGGCGGCGGGGCGAACACCGGGGAGCTGTTTTTT
TRBD1,TRBV27,-,TRBJ2-7,CASSFFAGGEDEQYF,TGTGCCAGCAGTTTCTTTGCAGGGGGCGAAGACGAGCAGTACTTC
TRBD1,TRBV9,-,TRBJ2-3,CASSGGGQGAHTQYF,TGTGCCAGCAGCGGTGGGGGACAGGGGGCGCATACGCAGTATTTT
-,TRBV5-1,-,TRBJ2-1,CASSTDTYRFYNEQFF,TGCGCCAGCAGCACGGACACATACAGATTCTACAATGAGCAGTTCTTC
-,TRBV6-1,-,TRBJ2-1,CASSEIKGLGNEQFF,TGTGCCAGCAGTGAGATTAAGGGGCTGGGCAATGAGCAGTTCTTC
-,TRBV11-2,-,TRBJ1-2,CASSDWDTGYTF,TGTGCCAGCAGCGACTGGGACACTGGCTACACCTTC
-,TRBV7-8,-,TRBJ2-7,CASSLEGSHYEQYF,TGTGCCAGCAGCTTAGAGGGGTCTCATTACGAGCAGTACTTC
TRBD1,TRBV6-5,-,TRBJ2-1,CASRRQGAYNEQFF,TGTGCCAGCAGGCGACAGGGGGCCTACAATGAGCAGTTCTTC
-,TRBV4-1,few,TRBJ1-2,CASSQLDMGLSFNYGYTF,TGCGCCAGCAGCCAATTGGATATGGGACTATCCTTTAACTATGGCTACACCTTC
TRBD2,TRBV5-4,-,TRBJ2-7,CASSSGTSATYEQYF,TGTGCCAGCAGCTCCGGGACTAGCGCGACCTACGAGCAGTACTTC
-,TRBV19,-,TRBJ2-1,CASRTGANEQFF,TGTGCCAGTAGGACAGGTGCCAATGAGCAGTTCTTC
-,TRBV4-1,-,TRBJ1-5,CASSQDVQGYQPQHF,TGCGCCAGCAGCCAAGATGTCCAGGGGTATCAGCCCCAGCATTTT
-,TRBV5-1,-,TRBJ2-5,CASSHLDRSSLETQYF,TGCGCCAGCAGCCACCTTGACAGGTCTTCGTTGGAGACCCAGTACTTC
-,TRBV7-9,-,TRBJ2-2,CASSLGWGPRLFF,TGTGCCAGCAGCTTAGGGTGGGGGCCACGGCTGTTTTTT
TRBD1,TRBV7-9,-,TRBJ2-2,CASSSRGTANTGELFF,TGTGCCAGCAGTTCTAGAGGGACAGCGAACACCGGGGAGCTGTTTTTT
-,TRBV2,few,TRBJ1-6,CASSGDPTGQTNSPLHF,TGTGCCAGCAGTGGAGACCCCACGGGACAAACCAATTCACCCCTCCACTTT
-,TRBV7-2,-,TRBJ2-7,CASSSYYEQYF,TGTGCCAGCAGCTCTTACTACGAGCAGTACTTC
TRBD1,TRBV7-8,-,TRBJ2-2,CASGLMDRAGELFF,TGTGCCAGCGGATTGATGGACAGGGCCGGGGAGCTGTTTTTT
TRBD1,TRBV6-1,few,TRBJ1-5,CASSGGQGFGNQPQHF,TGTGCCAGCAGTGGGGGACAGGGATTTGGCAATCAGCCCCAGCATTTT